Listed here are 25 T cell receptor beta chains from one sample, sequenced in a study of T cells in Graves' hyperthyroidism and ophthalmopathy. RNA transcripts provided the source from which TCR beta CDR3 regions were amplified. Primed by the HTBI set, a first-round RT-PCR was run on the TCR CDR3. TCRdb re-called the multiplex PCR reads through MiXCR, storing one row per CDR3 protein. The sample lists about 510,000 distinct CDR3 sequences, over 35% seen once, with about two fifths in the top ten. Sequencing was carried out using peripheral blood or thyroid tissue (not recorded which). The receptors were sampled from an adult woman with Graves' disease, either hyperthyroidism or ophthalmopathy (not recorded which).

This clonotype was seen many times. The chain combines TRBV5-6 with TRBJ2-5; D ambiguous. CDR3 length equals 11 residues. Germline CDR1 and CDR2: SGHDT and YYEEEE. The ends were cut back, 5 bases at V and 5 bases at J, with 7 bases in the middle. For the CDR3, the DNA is TGTGCCAGCAGGGTTGGGGAGACCCAGTACTTC. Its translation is CASRVGETQYF.

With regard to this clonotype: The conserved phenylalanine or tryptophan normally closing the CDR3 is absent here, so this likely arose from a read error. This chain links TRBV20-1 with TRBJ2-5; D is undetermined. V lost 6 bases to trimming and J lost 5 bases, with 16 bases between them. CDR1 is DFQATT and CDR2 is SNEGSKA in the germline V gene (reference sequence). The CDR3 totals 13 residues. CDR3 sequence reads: CSAAQPPGETQYL. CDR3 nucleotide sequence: TGCAGTGCCGCCCAACCTCCTGGGGAGACCCAGTACCTC.

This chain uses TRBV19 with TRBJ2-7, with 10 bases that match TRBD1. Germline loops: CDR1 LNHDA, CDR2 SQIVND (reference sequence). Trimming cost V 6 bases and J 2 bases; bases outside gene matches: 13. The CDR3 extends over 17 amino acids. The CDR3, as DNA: TGTGCCAGTAGCTTAGGCACGGACAGGGGGACCGCCTACGAGCAGTACTTC. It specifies CASSLGTDRGTAYEQYF.

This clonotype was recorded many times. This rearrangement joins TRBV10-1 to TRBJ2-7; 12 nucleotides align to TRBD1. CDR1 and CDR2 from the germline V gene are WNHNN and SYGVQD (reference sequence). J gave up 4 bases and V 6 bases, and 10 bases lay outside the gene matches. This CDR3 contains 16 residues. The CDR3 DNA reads TGCGCCAGCAGCCACCACCGGGACAGGGGGCGGTACGAGCAGTACTTC. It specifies CASSHHRDRGRYEQYF.

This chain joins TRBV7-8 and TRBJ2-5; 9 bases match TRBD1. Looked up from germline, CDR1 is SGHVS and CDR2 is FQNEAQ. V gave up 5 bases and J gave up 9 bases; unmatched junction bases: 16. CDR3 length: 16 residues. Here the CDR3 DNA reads TGTGCCAGCAGCACGGTAACGGGACAGGGAGATGAGCCCCAGTACTTC. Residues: CASSTVTGQGDEPQYF.

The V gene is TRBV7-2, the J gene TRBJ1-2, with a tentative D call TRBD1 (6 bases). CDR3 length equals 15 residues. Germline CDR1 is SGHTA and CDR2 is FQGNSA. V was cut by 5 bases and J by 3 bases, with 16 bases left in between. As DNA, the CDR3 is TGTGCCAGCAGCCCGCAACAGGGTTCTGACTATGGCTACACCTTC. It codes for CASSPQQGSDYGYTF.

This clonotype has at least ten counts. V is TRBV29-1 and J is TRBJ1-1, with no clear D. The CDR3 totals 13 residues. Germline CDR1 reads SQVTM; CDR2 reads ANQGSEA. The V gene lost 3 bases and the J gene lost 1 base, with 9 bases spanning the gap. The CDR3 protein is CSVDKTANTEAFF. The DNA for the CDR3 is TGCAGCGTTGATAAAACAGCGAACACTGAAGCTTTCTTT. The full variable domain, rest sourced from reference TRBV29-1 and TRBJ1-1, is SAVISQKPSRDICQRGTSLTIQCQVDSQVTMMFWYRQQPGQSLTLIATANQGSEATYESGFVIDKFPISRPNLTFSTLTVSNMSPEDSSIYLCSVDKTANTEAFFGQGTRLTVV.

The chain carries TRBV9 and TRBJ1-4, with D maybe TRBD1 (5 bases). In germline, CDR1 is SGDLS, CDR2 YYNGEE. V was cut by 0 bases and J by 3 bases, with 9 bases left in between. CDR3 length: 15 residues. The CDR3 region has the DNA TGTGCCAGCAGCGTAGAAGGGGTAGCTAATGAAAAACTGTTTTTT. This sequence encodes CASSVEGVANEKLFF.

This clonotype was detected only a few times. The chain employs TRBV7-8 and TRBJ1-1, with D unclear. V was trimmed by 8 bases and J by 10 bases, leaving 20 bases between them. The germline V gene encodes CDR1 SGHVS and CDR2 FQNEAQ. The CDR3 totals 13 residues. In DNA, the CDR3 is TGTGCCAGCTATGAATTGAAGGGCGCAGCAGCTTTCTTT. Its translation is CASYELKGAAAFF.

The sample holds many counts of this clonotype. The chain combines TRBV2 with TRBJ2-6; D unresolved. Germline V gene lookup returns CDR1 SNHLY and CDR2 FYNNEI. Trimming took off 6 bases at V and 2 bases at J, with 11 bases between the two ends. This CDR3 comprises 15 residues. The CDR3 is CASSLLTPGANVLTF. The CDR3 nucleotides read TGTGCCAGCAGCCTGTTGACCCCTGGGGCCAACGTCCTGACTTTC.

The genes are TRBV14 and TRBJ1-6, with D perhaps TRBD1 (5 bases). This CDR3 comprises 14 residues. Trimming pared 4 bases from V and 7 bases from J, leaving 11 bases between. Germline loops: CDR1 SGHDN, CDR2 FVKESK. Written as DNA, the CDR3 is TGTGCCAGCAGCCCAACAGAGGGGAATTCACCCCTCCACTTT. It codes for CASSPTEGNSPLHF. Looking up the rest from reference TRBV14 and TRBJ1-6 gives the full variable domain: EAGVTQFPSHSVIEKGQTVTLRCDPISGHDNLYWYRRVMGKEIKFLLHFVKESKQDESGMPNNRFLAERTGGTYSTLKVQPAELEDSGVYFCASSPTEGNSPLHFGNGTRLTVT.

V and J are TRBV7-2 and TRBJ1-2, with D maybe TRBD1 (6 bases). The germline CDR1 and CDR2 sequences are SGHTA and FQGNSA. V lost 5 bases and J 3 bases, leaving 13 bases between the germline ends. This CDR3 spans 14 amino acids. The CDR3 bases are TGTGCCAGCAGCCCCCGGACAGATTACTATGGCTACACCTTC. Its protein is CASSPRTDYYGYTF.

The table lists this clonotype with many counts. CDR3 loop: CASSPVGGELFF. DNA of the CDR3: TGCGCCAGCAGCCCAGTGGGAGGGGAGCTGTTTTTT. V usage is TRBV5-1 and J usage is TRBJ2-2; no clear D gene. The CDR3 is 12 residues long. Germline V gives CDR1 SGHRS, CDR2 YFSETQ. Trimming cost V 4 bases and J 8 bases, with 9 bases left between them.

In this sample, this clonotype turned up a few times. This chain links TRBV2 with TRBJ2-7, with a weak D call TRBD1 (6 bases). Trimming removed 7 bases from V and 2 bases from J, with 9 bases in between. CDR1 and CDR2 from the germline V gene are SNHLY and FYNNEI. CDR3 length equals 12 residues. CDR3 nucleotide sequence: TGTGCCAGCACTGGACAGCCCTACGAGCAGTACTTC. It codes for CASTGQPYEQYF.

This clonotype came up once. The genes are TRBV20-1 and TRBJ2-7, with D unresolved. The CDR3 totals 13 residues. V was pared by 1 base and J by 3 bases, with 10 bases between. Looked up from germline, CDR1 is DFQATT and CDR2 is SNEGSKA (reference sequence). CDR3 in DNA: TGCAGTGCTAGAGCACCAGACCACTACGAGCAGTACTTC. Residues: CSARAPDHYEQYF.

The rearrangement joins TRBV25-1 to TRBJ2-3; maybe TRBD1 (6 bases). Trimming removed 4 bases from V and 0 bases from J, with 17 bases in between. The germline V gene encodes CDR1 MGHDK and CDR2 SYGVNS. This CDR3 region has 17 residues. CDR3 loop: CASSATRTVVSTDTQYF. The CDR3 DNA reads TGTGCCAGCAGTGCCACCAGGACAGTCGTAAGCACAGATACGCAGTATTTT. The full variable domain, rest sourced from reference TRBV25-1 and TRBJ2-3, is EADIYQTPRYLVIGTGKKITLECSQTMGHDKMYWYQQDPGMELHLIHYSYGVNSTEKGDLSSESTVSRIRTEHFPLTLESARPSHTSQYLCASSATRTVVSTDTQYFGPGTRLTVL.

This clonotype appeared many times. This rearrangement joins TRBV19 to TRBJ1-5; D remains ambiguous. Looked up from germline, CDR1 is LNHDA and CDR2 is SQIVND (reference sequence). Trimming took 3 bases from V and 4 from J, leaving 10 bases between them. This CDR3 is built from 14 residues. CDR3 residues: CASSMIRSNQPQHF. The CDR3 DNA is TGTGCCAGTAGTATGATAAGATCTAATCAGCCCCAGCATTTT.

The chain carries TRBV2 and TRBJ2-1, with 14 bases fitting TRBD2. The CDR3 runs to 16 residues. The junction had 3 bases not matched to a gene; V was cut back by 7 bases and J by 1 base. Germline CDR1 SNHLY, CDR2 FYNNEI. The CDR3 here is CASKGTSGSSYNEQFF. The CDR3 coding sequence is TGTGCCAGCAAAGGGACTAGCGGGAGTTCCTACAATGAGCAGTTCTTC.

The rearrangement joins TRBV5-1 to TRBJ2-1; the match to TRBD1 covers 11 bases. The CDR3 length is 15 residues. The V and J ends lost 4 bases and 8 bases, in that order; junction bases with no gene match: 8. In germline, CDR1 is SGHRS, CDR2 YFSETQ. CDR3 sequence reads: CASSLRTGGLDEQFF. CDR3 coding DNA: TGCGCCAGCAGCCTTCGGACAGGGGGCCTGGATGAGCAGTTCTTC.

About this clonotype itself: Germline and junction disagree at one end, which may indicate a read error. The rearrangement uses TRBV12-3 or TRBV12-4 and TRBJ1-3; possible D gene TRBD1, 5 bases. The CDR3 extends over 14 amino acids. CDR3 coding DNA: TGTGCCAGCAGCACAGGAAACTCTGGAAACACCATGTATTTT. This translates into CASSTGNSGNTMYF.

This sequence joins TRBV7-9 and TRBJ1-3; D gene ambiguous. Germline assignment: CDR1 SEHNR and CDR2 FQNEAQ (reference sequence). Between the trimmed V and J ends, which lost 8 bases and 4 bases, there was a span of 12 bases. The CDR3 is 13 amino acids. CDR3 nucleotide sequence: TGTGCCAGCGGAGGTTCGGGAGGAAACACCATATATTTT. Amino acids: CASGGSGGNTIYF.

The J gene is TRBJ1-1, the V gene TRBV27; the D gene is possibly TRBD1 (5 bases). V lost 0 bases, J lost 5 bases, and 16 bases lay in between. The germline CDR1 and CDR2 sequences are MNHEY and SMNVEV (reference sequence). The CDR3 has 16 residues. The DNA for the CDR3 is TGTGCCAGCAGTTTATCGAGGGGACCCTCGAGGACTGAAGCTTTCTTT. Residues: CASSLSRGPSRTEAFF.

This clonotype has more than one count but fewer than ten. The CDR3 reads CASSPPGGGRGEPQHF. The CDR3 DNA reads TGTGCCAGCAGTCCCCCGGGGGGGGGCCGAGGGGAGCCCCAGCATTTT. V is TRBV2 and J is TRBJ1-5; a weak D match, TRBD1 (6 bases). Germline CDR1 is SNHLY and CDR2 is FYNNEI. With 5 bases removed from V and 8 bases from J, the gap between germline ends came to 22 bases. The CDR3 loop spans 16 amino acids.

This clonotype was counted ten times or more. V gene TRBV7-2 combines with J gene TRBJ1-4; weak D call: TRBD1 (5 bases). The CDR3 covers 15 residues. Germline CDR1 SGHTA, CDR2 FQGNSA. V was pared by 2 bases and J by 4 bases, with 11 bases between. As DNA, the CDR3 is TGTGCCAGCAGCTTAAGGGGCGGAGATAATGAAAAACTGTTTTTT. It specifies CASSLRGGDNEKLFF.

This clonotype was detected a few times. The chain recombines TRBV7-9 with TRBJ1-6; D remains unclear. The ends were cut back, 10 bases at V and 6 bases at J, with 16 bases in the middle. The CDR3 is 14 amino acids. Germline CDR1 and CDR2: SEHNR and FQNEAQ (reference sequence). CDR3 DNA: TGTGCCATCAGTGAGTCCGCCAGTAATTCACCCCTCCACTTT. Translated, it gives CAISESASNSPLHF.